This T cell receptor beta chain was recovered during a study of cytomegalovirus exposure and HLA in healthy donors. Study-level points and caveats: In a later analysis, donors in an Asian-associated ancestry cluster reportedly had fewer N-insertions in productive TCRs than the cohort mean. As confirmed in vitro, three CMV-associated chains were specific for CMV antigens.

This CDR3 has 17 amino acids. Germline CDR1 and CDR2: SEHNR and FQNEAQ (reference sequence). Trimming took 5 bases from V and 2 from J; bases not matched to a gene: 13. PCR employed 60 Vbeta and 13 Jbeta primers. Here immunoSEQ multiplex PCR was the method, and the copy in TCRdb shows in-frame clones only, minus some. The sample yields about 180,000 clones, just under 80% seen once. In regard to this clone: As yet, its antigen is unknown.

The sequencing input was PBMCs. The origin of this receptor is a woman aged 30 to 39 in good health and CMV-seronegative. The chain is built from TRBV7-9 and TRBJ1-2, with 8 bases identical to TRBD1. The CDR3 is CASSPSGTGRPNYGYTF. For the CDR3, the DNA is TGTGCCAGCAGCCCGTCCGGGACAGGACGCCCAAACTATGGCTACACCTTC.